One TCR beta chain is described in this entry. This sample is drawn from a study of blood T cell repertoires in COVID-19. Study-level background: Collection of acute and convalescent COVID-19 samples took place in the United States, Italy and Spain.

The V gene end was trimmed by 7 bases and the J gene end by 4 bases; junction bases not matched to a gene: 8. The CDR3 runs 14 residues. CDR1 and CDR2 (germline): ENHRY, SYGVKD. Study processing details: The authors estimated nucleated cell counts from reference gene primer amplification. Sequenced by immunoSEQ multiplex PCR; TCRdb stores in-frame clones only, minus some. The DNA gave D and trimming, while V, J and clone size come from that table. The repertoire has over 400,000 clones, 85% to 90% of them found once; the top ten carry under 8.5%. The Seattle patients, enrolled during active infection, were followed longitudinally.

V and J are TRBV10-3 and TRBJ1-2; 8 bases match TRBD1. This receptor was identified in a woman aged 45-65 years with COVID-19, enrolled during active disease. Sequenced sample: peripheral blood. The CDR3 is CAITPGQDIYGYTF. The CDR3 DNA reads as TGTGCCATCACTCCGGGACAGGATATCTATGGCTACACCTTC.